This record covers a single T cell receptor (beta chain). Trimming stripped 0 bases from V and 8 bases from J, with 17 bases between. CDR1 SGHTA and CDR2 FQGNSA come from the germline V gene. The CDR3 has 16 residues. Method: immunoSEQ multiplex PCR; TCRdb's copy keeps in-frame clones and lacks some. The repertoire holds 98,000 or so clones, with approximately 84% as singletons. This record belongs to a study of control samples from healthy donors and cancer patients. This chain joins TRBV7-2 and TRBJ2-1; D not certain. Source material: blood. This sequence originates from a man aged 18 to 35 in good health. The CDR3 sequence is CASSLAWTYPKYEQFF. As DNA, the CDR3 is TGTGCCAGCAGCTTAGCGTGGACGTACCCCAAGTATGAGCAGTTCTTC.